This paragraph covers one TCR beta chain sequence. These data come from a study of cytomegalovirus exposure and HLA in healthy donors. Germline V gene sequence: CDR1 MGHRA, CDR2 YSYEKL. The CDR3 is 15 residues long. The V and J ends lost 1 base and 7 bases respectively, with 14 bases between them. The PCR had 60 Vbeta and 13 Jbeta primers. The data were produced by immunoSEQ multiplex PCR, yet TCRdb's version contains in-frame clones alone and is incomplete. Among around 85,000 clones listed, about four fifths were seen once. This clonotype was obtained from a man over 45 in good health and CMV-seropositive. Material for sequencing was PBMCs. The chain has TRBV4-1 and TRBJ2-1; D is perhaps TRBD2 (5 bases). The DNA of the CDR3 is TGCGCCAGCAGCCAAGTGTACTCGAGAGGGAATGAGCAGTTCTTC. It yields the protein CASSQVYSRGNEQFF.